This TCR beta chain was recorded in a study of identical twins. This clonotype was seen more than once but under ten times. What it recognizes is unknown. MiXCR was run by TCRdb on the 5' RACE reads, yielding one entry per CDR3 protein. The repertoire has some 250,000 distinct CDR3 sequences, about 6.7% of them found once; the top ten carry just over 14%. Study-wide points: Fewer insertions characterized abundant cord blood beta clonotypes, whereas memory repertoires showed none.

Trimming took 8 bases from V and 9 from J, leaving 13 bases between them. Per the germline V gene, CDR1 is SNHLY and CDR2 is FYNNEI. This CDR3 contains 11 residues. The same data also contributed to another study, on T cells expressing NK-cell markers. That paper states: It was from sorted CD3+CD56+NKG2C+, CD3+CD56+NKG2C- and CD3+CD56-NKG2C+ T cells that TCR beta repertoires came. One of the eight sequenced donors was seronegative, whereas the other seven were HCMV-seropositive. Where several donors were concerned, these clonotypes also led the CD3+CD56-NKG2C+ fraction.

The chain has TRBV2 and TRBJ1-1, with D unresolved. Material for sequencing was CD8+ T cells sorted from blood. This clonotype was sampled from a young woman in good health. CDR3 nucleotides: TGTGCCAGCGGGGAGGGAAGCCAAGCTTTCTTT. Translation gives CASGEGSQAFF.